A selection of T cell receptor beta chains follows, all from one sample in a study of cytomegalovirus exposure and HLA in healthy donors. The assay was immunoSEQ multiplex PCR, and TCRdb's table has in-frame clones only and misses some. The sample has about 140,000 clones, and its top ten clones hold under 2.5%. The specimen sequenced was PBMCs. All receptors come from a woman under 30 in good health and CMV-seronegative. Each CDR3 is given with its conserved first and last residue. D genes are given only for firm matches.

V,D,J,DNA,CDR3
TRBV5-4,TRBD1,TRBJ1-1,TGTGCCAGCAGCGCCGACCCTCGGGACAGGAAGAACACTGAAGCTTTCTTT,CASSADPRDRKNTEAFF
TRBV4-3,TRBD2,TRBJ2-1,TGCGCCAGCAGCCAAAGACTAGCGGACGACTCCTACAATGAGCAGTTCTTC,CASSQRLADDSYNEQFF
TRBV27,-,TRBJ2-4,TGTGCCAGCAGTTTAAGGCAGGGGGGCATTCAGTACTTC,CASSLRQGGIQYF
TRBV7-2,-,TRBJ2-2,TGTGCCAGCAGCCGAAATACTATACCGAGGACCGGGGAGCTGTTTTTT,CASSRNTIPRTGELFF
TRBV6-1,-,TRBJ1-2,TGTGCTTGTCAAAAGGCAGGGTTTAACTATGGCTACACCTTC,CACQKAGFNYGYTF
TRBV29-1,TRBD1,TRBJ1-2,TGCAGCGTCCTACGGGGGGGACAGGGGAATGGCTACACCTTC,CSVLRGGQGNGYTF
TRBV2,-,TRBJ1-1,TGTGCCAGCAGTGGTGAAAGACAAACTGAAGCTTTCTTT,CASSGERQTEAFF
TRBV19,-,TRBJ2-5,TGTGCCAGTAGTATAGATCGTCGTCCAGAGACCCAGTACTTC,CASSIDRRPETQYF
TRBV10-1,TRBD2,TRBJ2-3,TGCGCCAGCAGTTTGAGCGGGACCGGTGTTGATACGCAGTATTTT,CASSLSGTGVDTQYF
TRBV2,TRBD1,TRBJ1-5,TGTGCCAGCAGGAGGGGACAGGGGAGTGGCAATCAGCCCCAGCATTTT,CASRRGQGSGNQPQHF
TRBV7-8,-,TRBJ1-1,TGTGCCAGCAGCTTAAGTCAGAATACGAACACTGAAGCTTTCTTT,CASSLSQNTNTEAFF
TRBV27,-,TRBJ1-1,TGTGCCAGCAGTCTAGTCCTGAACACTGAAGCTTTCTTT,CASSLVLNTEAFF
TRBV2,-,TRBJ2-5,TGTGCCAGCAGTGCCAAACGTCTCGGGGCGGGAAAAGAGACCCAGTACTTC,CASSAKRLGAGKETQYF
TRBV6-4,TRBD1,TRBJ2-1,TGTGCCAGCAGTGCAGCACAGGGGGCGCCGAATGAGCAGTTCTTC,CASSAAQGAPNEQFF
TRBV6-1,TRBD2,TRBJ2-5,TGTGCCAGCATCCTAGCGGCCCAAGAGACCCAGTACTTC,CASILAAQETQYF
TRBV30,TRBD1,TRBJ2-5,TGTGCCTGGAGCGCACTAATGGGACAGGGAGAGACCCAGTACTTC,CAWSALMGQGETQYF
TRBV2,TRBD2,TRBJ2-7,TGTGCCAGCAGTCCTAGCGGGAGGAGCTCCTACGAGCAGTACTTC,CASSPSGRSSYEQYF
TRBV5-6,TRBD1,TRBJ2-1,TGTGCCAGCAGCGCCGGGACAGGGATCAGGGAGCAGTTCTTC,CASSAGTGIREQFF
TRBV20-1,TRBD1,TRBJ1-2,TGCAGTGCCAGATGGGACAGCGGCTACACCTTC,CSARWDSGYTF
TRBV6-4,TRBD2,TRBJ2-5,TGTGCCAGCAGTGAGGGAGCGGGAGGACAAGAGACCCAGTACTTC,CASSEGAGGQETQYF
TRBV7-8,TRBD2,TRBJ2-1,TGTGCCAGCAGCGCGATCAGGGGGCAGACTAGCGGGATAGATTATGAGCAGTTCTTC,CASSAIRGQTSGIDYEQFF
TRBV7-8,-,TRBJ1-1,TGTGCCAGCAGCCGTACCGGGGGCACTGAAGCTTTCTTT,CASSRTGGTEAFF
TRBV19,-,TRBJ1-5,TGTGCCAGTAGTATTGGAGGGGTCCCCAGACAGCCCCAGCATTTT,CASSIGGVPRQPQHF
TRBV27,-,TRBJ1-1,TGTGCCAGCAGTTTGAGGGCGTACACTGAAGCTTTCTTT,CASSLRAYTEAFF
TRBV11-3,-,TRBJ1-1,TGTGCCAGCAGCTTAACTACCGTGGAAGGCACTGAAGCTTTCTTT,CASSLTTVEGTEAFF